This paragraph covers one TCR beta chain sequence. The sample is drawn from a study of control samples from healthy donors and cancer patients. Clones were sequenced by immunoSEQ multiplex PCR, and TCRdb holds only the in-frame ones, with some missing. The sample consists of about 100,000 clones, roughly 91% of them appearing once. The CDR3 consists of 15 residues. The V and J ends lost 4 bases and 6 bases, in that order; junction bases with no gene match: 6. CDR1 is LNHDA, CDR2 SQIVND, per germline (reference sequence). The V and J genes are TRBV19 and TRBJ1-5; 10 positions match TRBD1. What was sequenced was blood. This TCR derives from a man in his thirties or forties in good health. The CDR3 protein is CASSTDRGLGQPQHF. Written as DNA, the CDR3 is TGTGCCAGTAGTACGGACAGGGGGTTGGGTCAGCCCCAGCATTTT.